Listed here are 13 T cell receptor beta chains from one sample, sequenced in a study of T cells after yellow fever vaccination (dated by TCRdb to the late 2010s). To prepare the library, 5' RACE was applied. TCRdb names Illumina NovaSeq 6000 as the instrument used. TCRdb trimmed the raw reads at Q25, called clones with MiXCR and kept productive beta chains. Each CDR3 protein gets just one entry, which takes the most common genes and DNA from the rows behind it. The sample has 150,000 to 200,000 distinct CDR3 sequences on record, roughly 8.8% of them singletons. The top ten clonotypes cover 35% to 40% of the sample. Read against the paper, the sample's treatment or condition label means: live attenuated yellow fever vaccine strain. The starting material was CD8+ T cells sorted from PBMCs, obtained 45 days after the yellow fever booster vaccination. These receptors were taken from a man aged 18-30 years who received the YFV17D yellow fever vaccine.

Here the CDR3 DNA reads TGTGCCACCCAAGCCGGGGACGCTGGAAACACCATATATTTT. The encoded protein is CATQAGDAGNTIYF. V usage is TRBV5-4 and J usage is TRBJ1-3; TRBD1 is a possible D gene (5 bases). Germline CDR1 and CDR2: SGHNT and YYREEE (reference sequence). The CDR3 totals 14 residues. Trimming stripped 9 bases from V and 2 bases from J, with 15 bases between.

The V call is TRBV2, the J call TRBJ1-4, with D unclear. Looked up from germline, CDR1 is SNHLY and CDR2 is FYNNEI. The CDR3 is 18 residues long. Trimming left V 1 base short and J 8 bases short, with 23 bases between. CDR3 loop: CASSEESLAGGEWEKLFF. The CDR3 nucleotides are TGTGCCAGCAGTGAAGAGAGCTTGGCAGGTGGTGAGTGGGAAAAACTGTTTTTT. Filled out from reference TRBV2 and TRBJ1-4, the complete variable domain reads EPEVTQTPSHQVTQMGQEVILRCVPISNHLYFYWYRQILGQKVEFLVSFYNNEISEKSEIFDDQFSVERPDGSNFTLKIRSTKLEDSAMYFCASSEESLAGGEWEKLFFGSGTQLSVL.

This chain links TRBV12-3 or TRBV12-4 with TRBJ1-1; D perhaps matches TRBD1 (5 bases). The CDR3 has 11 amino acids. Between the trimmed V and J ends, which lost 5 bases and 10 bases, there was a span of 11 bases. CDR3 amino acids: CASSGGVIAFF. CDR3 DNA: TGTGCCAGCAGTGGGGGGGTAATAGCTTTCTTT.

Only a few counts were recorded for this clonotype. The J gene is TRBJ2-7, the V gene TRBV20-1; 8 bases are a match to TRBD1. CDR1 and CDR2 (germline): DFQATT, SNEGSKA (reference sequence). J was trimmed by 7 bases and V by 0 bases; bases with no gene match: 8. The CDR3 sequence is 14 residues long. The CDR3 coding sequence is TGCAGTGCTAGAGATTGGCGGACAGGGTTAGAGCAGTACTTC. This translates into CSARDWRTGLEQYF.

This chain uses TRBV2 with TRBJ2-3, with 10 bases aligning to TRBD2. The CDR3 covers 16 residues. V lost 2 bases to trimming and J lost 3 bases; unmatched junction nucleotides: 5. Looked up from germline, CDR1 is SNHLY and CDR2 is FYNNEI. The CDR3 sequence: CASSELAGATTDTQYF. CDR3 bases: TGTGCCAGCAGTGAACTAGCGGGGGCCACAACAGATACGCAGTATTTT.

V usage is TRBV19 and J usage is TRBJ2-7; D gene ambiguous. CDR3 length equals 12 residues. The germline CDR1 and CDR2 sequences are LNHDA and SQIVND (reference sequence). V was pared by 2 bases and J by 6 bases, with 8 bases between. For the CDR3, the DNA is TGTGCCAGTAGTATATCGGCCGGCGAGCAGTACTTC. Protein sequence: CASSISAGEQYF.

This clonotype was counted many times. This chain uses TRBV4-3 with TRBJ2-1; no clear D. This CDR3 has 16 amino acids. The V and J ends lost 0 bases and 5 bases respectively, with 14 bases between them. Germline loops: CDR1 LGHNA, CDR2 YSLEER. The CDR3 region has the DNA TGCGCCAGCAGCCAAGAGGGTGGGTGGGTGAACAATGAGCAGTTCTTC. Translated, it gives CASSQEGGWVNNEQFF.

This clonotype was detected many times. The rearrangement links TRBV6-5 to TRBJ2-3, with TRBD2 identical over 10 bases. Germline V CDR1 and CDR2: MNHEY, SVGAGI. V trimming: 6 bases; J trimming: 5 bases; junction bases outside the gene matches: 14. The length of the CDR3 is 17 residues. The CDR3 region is CASSSLAAGGPKDTQYF. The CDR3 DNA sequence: TGTGCCAGCAGCTCGCTAGCAGCGGGGGGGCCGAAAGATACGCAGTATTTT.

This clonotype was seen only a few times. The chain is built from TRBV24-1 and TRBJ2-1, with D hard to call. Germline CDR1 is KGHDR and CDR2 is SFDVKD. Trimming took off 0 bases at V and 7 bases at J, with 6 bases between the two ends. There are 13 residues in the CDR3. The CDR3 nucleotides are TGTGCCACCAGTGATTTGGGGGTTAATGAGCAGTTCTTC. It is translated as CATSDLGVNEQFF.

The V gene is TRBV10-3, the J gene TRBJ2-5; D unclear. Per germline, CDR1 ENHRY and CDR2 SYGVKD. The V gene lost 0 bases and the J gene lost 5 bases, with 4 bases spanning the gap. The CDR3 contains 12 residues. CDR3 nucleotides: TGTGCCATCAGTGAGTCGGTCGAGACCCAGTACTTC. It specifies CAISESVETQYF.

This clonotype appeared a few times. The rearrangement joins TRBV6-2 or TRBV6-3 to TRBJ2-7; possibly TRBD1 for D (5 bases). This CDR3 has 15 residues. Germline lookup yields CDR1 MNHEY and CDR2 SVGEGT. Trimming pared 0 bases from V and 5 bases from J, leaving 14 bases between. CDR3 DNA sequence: TGTGCCAGCAGTTACTCACTCCAGGGTTTCAACGAGCAGTACTTC. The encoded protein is CASSYSLQGFNEQYF.

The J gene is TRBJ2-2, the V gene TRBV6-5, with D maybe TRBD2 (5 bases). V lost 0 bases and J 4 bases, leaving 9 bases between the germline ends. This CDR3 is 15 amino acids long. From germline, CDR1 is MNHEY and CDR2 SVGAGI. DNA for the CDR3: TGTGCCAGCAGTTACTCACGGGGTCTCACCGGGGAGCTGTTTTTT. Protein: CASSYSRGLTGELFF.

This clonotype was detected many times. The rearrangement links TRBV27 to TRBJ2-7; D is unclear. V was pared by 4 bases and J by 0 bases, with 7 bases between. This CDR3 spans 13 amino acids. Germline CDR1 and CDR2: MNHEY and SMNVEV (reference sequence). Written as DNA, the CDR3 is TGTGCCAGCAGTTCTTCCAACTCCTACGAGCAGTACTTC. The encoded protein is CASSSSNSYEQYF.